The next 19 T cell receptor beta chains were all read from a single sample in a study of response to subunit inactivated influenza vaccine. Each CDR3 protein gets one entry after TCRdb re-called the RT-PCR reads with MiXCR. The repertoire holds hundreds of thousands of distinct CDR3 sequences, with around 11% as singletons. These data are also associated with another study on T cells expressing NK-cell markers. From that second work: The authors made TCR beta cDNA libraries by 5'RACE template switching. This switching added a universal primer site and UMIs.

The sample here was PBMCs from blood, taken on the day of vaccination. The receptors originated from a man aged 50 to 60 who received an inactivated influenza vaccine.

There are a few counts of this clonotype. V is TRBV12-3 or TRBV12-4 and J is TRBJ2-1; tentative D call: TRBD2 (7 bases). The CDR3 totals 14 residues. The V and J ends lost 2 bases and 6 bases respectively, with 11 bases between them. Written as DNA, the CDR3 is TGTGCCAGCAGTTTATGGGAGGGGGGCAATGAGCAGTTCTTC. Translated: CASSLWEGGNEQFF.

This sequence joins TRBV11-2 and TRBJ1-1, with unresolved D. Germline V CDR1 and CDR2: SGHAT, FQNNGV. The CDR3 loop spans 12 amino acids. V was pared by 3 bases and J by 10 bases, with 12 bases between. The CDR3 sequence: CASSFPSPSAFF. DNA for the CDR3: TGTGCCAGCAGCTTCCCCTCGCCGTCAGCTTTCTTT.

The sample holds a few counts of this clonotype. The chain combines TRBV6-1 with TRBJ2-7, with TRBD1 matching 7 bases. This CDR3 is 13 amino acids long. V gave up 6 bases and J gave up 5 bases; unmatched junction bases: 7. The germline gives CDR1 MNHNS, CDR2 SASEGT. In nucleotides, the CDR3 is TGTGCCAGCAGGACGACAGGGAACGACGAGCAGTACTTC. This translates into CASRTTGNDEQYF.

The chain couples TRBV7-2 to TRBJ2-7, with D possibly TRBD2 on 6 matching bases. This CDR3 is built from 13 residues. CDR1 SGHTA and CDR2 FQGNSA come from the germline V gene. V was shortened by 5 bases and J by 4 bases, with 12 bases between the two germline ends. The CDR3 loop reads CASSGTAPYEQYF. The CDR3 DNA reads TGTGCCAGCAGCGGGACTGCCCCATACGAGCAGTACTTC.

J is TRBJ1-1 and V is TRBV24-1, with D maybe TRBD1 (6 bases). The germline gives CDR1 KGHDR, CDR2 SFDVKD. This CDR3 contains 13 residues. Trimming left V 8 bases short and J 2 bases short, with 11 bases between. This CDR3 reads CATKSTGNTEAFF. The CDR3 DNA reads TGTGCCACCAAATCGACAGGCAACACTGAAGCTTTCTTT.

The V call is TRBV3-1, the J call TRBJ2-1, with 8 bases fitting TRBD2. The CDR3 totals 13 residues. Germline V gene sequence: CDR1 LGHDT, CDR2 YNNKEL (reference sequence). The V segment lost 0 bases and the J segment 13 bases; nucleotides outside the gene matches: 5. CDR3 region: CASSQDASGGQFF. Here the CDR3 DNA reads TGTGCCAGCAGCCAAGACGCCAGCGGGGGCCAGTTCTTC.

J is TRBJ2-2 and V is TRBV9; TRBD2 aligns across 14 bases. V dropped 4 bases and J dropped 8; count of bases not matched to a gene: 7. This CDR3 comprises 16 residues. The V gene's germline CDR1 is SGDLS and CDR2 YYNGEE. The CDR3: CASSPLTSGREGELFF. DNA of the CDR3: TGTGCCAGCAGCCCCCTGACTAGCGGGAGGGAGGGGGAGCTGTTTTTT.

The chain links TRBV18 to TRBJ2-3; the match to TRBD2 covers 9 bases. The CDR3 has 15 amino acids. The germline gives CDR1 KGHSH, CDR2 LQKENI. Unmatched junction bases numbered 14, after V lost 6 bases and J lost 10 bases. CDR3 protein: CASSPTSGGQGAQYF. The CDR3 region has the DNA TGTGCCAGCTCCCCGACTAGCGGCGGCCAAGGGGCGCAGTATTTT.

The CDR3 loop reads CASSVVSSYGYTF. CDR3 nucleotides: TGTGCCAGCAGCGTAGTAAGTTCCTATGGCTACACCTTC. The chain is built from TRBV9 and TRBJ1-2; D ambiguous. With 0 bases removed from V and 4 bases from J, the gap between germline ends came to 7 bases. This CDR3 contains 13 residues. Germline CDR1 is SGDLS and CDR2 is YYNGEE.

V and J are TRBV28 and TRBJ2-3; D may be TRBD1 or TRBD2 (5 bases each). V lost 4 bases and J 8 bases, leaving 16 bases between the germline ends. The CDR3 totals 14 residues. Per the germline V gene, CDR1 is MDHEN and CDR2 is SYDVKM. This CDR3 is CASSSGTSFGTQYF. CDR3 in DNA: TGTGCCAGCAGTTCTGGGACGTCTTTCGGTACGCAGTATTTT. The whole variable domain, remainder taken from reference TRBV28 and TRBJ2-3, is DVKVTQSSRYLVKRTGEKVFLECVQDMDHENMFWYRQDPGLGLRLIYFSYDVKMKEKGDIPEGYSVSREKKERFSLILESASTNQTSMYLCASSSGTSFGTQYFGPGTRLTVL.

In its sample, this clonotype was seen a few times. The CDR3 DNA reads TGTGCCATCAGACCCCTAGGGGGTACGCAGTATTTT. Amino acid sequence: CAIRPLGGTQYF. This chain uses TRBV10-3 with TRBJ2-3; TRBD1 might be the D (6 bases). The germline V and J ends were trimmed by 6 bases and 8 bases, with 12 bases remaining between them. The CDR3 sequence is 12 residues long. Germline values: CDR1 ENHRY, CDR2 SYGVKD.

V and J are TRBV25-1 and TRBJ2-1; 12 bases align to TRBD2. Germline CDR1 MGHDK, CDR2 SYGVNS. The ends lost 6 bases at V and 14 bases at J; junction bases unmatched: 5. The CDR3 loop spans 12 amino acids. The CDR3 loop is CASSQGLAGKFF. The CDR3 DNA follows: TGTGCCAGCAGCCAAGGACTAGCGGGGAAGTTCTTC.

As DNA, the CDR3 is TGTGCCAGCAGCCCGGCCAGGGGAGACTACGGGGCCAACGTCCTGACTTTC. Its protein is CASSPARGDYGANVLTF. The chain employs TRBV7-9 and TRBJ2-6; D perhaps matches TRBD1 (6 bases). The germline gives CDR1 SEHNR, CDR2 FQNEAQ (reference sequence). Between the trimmed V and J ends, which lost 5 bases and 4 bases, there was a span of 18 bases. The CDR3 has 17 residues.

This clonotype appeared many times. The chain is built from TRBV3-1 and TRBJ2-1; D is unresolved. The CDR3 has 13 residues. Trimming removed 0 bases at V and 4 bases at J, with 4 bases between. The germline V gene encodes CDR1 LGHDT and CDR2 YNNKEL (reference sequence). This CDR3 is CASSQDMYNEQFF. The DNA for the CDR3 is TGTGCCAGCAGCCAAGATATGTACAATGAGCAGTTCTTC.

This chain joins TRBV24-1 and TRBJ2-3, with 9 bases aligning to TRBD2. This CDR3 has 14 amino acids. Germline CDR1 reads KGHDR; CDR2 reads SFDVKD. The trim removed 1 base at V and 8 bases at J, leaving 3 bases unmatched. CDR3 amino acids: CATSDFAGGPTQYF. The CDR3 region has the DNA TGTGCCACCAGTGATTTTGCGGGAGGGCCTACGCAGTATTTT.

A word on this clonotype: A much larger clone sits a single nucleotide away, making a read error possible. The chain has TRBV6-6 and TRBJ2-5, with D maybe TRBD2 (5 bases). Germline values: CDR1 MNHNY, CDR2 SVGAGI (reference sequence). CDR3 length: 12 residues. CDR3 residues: CASSPKGETHYF. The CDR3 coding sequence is TGTGCCAGCAGCCCAAAGGGAGAGACCCATTACTTC.

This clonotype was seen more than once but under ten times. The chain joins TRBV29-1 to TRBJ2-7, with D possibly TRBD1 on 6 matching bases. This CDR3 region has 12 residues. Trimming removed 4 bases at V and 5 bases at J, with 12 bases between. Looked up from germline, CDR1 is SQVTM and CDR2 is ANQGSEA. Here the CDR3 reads CSVVQGYDEQYF. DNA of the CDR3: TGCAGCGTTGTACAGGGATACGACGAGCAGTACTTC.

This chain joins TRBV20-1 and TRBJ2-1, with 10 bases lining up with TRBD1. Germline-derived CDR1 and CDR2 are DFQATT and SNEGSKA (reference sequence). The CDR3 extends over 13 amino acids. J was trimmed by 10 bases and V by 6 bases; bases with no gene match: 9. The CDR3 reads CSAESGTGDEQFF. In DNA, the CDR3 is TGCAGTGCGGAATCCGGGACAGGGGACGAGCAGTTCTTC.

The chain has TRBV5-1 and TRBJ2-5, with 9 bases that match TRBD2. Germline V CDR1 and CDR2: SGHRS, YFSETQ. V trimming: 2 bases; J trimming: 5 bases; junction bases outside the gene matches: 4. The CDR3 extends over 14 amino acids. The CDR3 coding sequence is TGCGCCAGCAGCTTCTCTAGCGGGGACGAGACCCAGTACTTC. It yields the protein CASSFSSGDETQYF.